This TCR beta chain was sequenced for a study of T cell repertoires in cytomegalovirus infection. For the study at large: Indications came from public TCR beta signatures; they pointed to CMV infection and to a matching HLA type. Points from the study as a whole: Carriers of CMV and the relevant HLA type were discriminated by public TCR beta frequency. The ex vivo response showed dominance by HLA-C-restricted CMV-specific TCR beta clonotypes.

On this clonotype itself: The antigen remains undetermined.

TCRdb itself ran the reads through MiXCR, one entry per CDR3 protein. The sample consists of some 440,000 distinct CDR3 sequences, roughly 30% of them appearing once. CDR3 length equals 16 residues. From germline, CDR1 is SEHNR and CDR2 FQNEAQ (reference sequence). The ends lost 0 bases at V and 4 bases at J; junction bases unmatched: 4. Sequencing was done on a sample of PBMCs. The chain is built from TRBV7-9 and TRBJ2-2; 8 bases agree with TRBD1. This TCR came from a human donor in good health (CMV status not recorded). Some clones in this sample may be carry-over from other donors' samples. The CDR3 sequence: CASSLAGTGLTGELFF. The CDR3 coding sequence is TGTGCCAGCAGCTTAGCTGGGACAGGACTCACCGGGGAGCTGTTTTTT. Supplemented by reference TRBV7-9 and TRBJ2-2, the full variable domain reads DTGVSQNPRHKITKRGQNVTFRCDPISEHNRLYWYRQTLGQGPEFLTYFQNEAQLEKSRLLSDRFSAERPKGSFSTLEIQRTEQGDSAMYLCASSLAGTGLTGELFFGEGSRLTVL.